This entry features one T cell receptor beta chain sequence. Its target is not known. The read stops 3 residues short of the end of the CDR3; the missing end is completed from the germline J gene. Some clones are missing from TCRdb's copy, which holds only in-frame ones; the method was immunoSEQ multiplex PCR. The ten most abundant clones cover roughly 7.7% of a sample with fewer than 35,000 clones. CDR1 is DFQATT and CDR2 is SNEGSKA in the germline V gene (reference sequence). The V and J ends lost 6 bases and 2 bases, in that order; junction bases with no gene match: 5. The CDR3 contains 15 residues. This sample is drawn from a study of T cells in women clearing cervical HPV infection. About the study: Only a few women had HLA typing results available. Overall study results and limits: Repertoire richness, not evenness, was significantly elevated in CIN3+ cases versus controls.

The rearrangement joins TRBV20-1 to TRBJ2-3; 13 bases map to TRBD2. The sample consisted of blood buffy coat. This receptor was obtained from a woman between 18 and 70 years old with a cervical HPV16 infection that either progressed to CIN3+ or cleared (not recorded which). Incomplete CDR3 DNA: TGCAGTGCCTTGGGACTAGCGGGATACACAGATACG. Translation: CSALGLAGYTDT. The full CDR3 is CSALGLAGYTDTQYF.